The rows below give T cell receptor beta chains drawn from one sample of a study of shared clonotypes between healthy human individuals. Clones were sequenced by immunoSEQ multiplex PCR, and TCRdb holds only the in-frame ones, with some missing. The top ten clones hold around 0.4% of a sample with a few million clones, approximately 95% of them seen once. Input material: naive CD4+ T cells from PBMCs. These receptors were obtained from a man between 18 and 35 years old in good health. Some clones in this sample may be carry-over from other donors' samples. Both conserved end residues are trimmed from each CDR3. The size entry is marked missing in some rows and otherwise reads once, few, many or a size class.

v_call: TRBV9
clone_size: once
j_call: TRBJ1-1
cdr3_aa: ASSVDPQNTEAF

v_call: TRBV28
clone_size: -
j_call: TRBJ1-5
cdr3_aa: ASSLSQGALGNQPQH

v_call: TRBV6-5
clone_size: -
j_call: TRBJ1-2
cdr3_aa: AISPGDYGYT

v_call: TRBV9
clone_size: -
j_call: TRBJ2-3
cdr3_aa: ASSHQAGTADTQY

v_call: TRBV4-2
clone_size: -
j_call: TRBJ2-1
cdr3_aa: ASSQVGGVTYNEQF

v_call: TRBV18
clone_size: -
j_call: TRBJ2-7
cdr3_aa: ASSLNRLAGNEQY

v_call: TRBV7-2
clone_size: -
j_call: TRBJ2-2
cdr3_aa: ASSPNAGAGELF

v_call: TRBV5-1
clone_size: -
j_call: TRBJ1-4
cdr3_aa: ASSQQLPNEKLF

v_call: TRBV5-1
clone_size: -
j_call: TRBJ2-1
cdr3_aa: ASSPGQPSSYNEQF

v_call: TRBV29-1
clone_size: -
j_call: TRBJ1-2
cdr3_aa: SVEKGSSNYGYT

v_call: TRBV18
clone_size: -
j_call: TRBJ2-7
cdr3_aa: ASSPPSGRDEQY

v_call: TRBV7-9
clone_size: -
j_call: TRBJ2-3
cdr3_aa: ASRPPPGLAVTDTQY

v_call: TRBV28
clone_size: -
j_call: TRBJ2-7
cdr3_aa: TSSSDIRLEPTYEQY

v_call: TRBV6-6
clone_size: once
j_call: TRBJ1-1
cdr3_aa: ASSPTQGLNTEAF

v_call: TRBV30
clone_size: -
j_call: TRBJ1-2
cdr3_aa: AWKADYGYT

v_call: TRBV9
clone_size: -
j_call: TRBJ2-2
cdr3_aa: ASSVLQESGELF

v_call: TRBV2
clone_size: -
j_call: TRBJ1-5
cdr3_aa: ASSVSSVGQPQH

v_call: TRBV9
clone_size: -
j_call: TRBJ2-7
cdr3_aa: ASSGQGGTSYEQY

v_call: TRBV5-4
clone_size: -
j_call: TRBJ1-3
cdr3_aa: ASSRTGAGNTIY

v_call: TRBV18
clone_size: -
j_call: TRBJ2-7
cdr3_aa: ASSIGTGKVDEQY

v_call: TRBV29-1
clone_size: -
j_call: TRBJ1-2
cdr3_aa: SAGTRLANYGYT

v_call: TRBV30
clone_size: -
j_call: TRBJ1-2
cdr3_aa: AWSVLGRRGYT

v_call: TRBV6-1
clone_size: -
j_call: TRBJ1-5
cdr3_aa: ASSVKAGGDQPQH

v_call: TRBV28
clone_size: -
j_call: TRBJ1-5
cdr3_aa: ASSPGGGAAQPQH

v_call: TRBV7-9
clone_size: -
j_call: TRBJ2-2
cdr3_aa: ASSPYRDGGELF

v_call: TRBV11-3
clone_size: -
j_call: TRBJ2-1
cdr3_aa: ASSFRGQAGNNEQF

v_call: TRBV5-1
clone_size: -
j_call: TRBJ2-1
cdr3_aa: ASSLERRSYNEQF

v_call: TRBV5-4
clone_size: -
j_call: TRBJ2-1
cdr3_aa: ASRRTSGSDNEQF

v_call: TRBV7-9
clone_size: -
j_call: TRBJ1-4
cdr3_aa: ASSSGTGNEKLF

v_call: TRBV27
clone_size: once
j_call: TRBJ1-1
cdr3_aa: ASSPGLGLFMNTEAF

v_call: TRBV6-1
clone_size: -
j_call: TRBJ2-1
cdr3_aa: ASSEGDRAPLAGGVYNEQF

v_call: TRBV10-3
clone_size: -
j_call: TRBJ2-7
cdr3_aa: AISEERYEQY

v_call: TRBV7-4
clone_size: -
j_call: TRBJ2-7
cdr3_aa: ASSLAGEQY

v_call: TRBV10-3
clone_size: few
j_call: TRBJ1-1
cdr3_aa: AISGALTGNTEAF

v_call: TRBV19
clone_size: once
j_call: TRBJ2-6
cdr3_aa: ASSIGGSGANVLT

v_call: TRBV7-2
clone_size: -
j_call: TRBJ1-1
cdr3_aa: ASSRDRGSTEAF

v_call: TRBV19
clone_size: -
j_call: TRBJ1-2
cdr3_aa: ASSPSSRVYGYT

v_call: TRBV19
clone_size: -
j_call: TRBJ1-5
cdr3_aa: ASSIGWGGNQPQH

v_call: TRBV7-3
clone_size: -
j_call: TRBJ2-3
cdr3_aa: ASSLMARGGADTQY

v_call: TRBV6-5
clone_size: -
j_call: TRBJ1-2
cdr3_aa: ASSYKTDNYGYT